The clone carrying this TCR beta chain was found a few times. Its cognate antigen is unknown. Treatment here: roughly nine-day PBMC culture with coronavirus spike peptide pools or control peptides (ViraFEST assay). These data belong to a study of vaccination and CD4 T cells after COVID-19. Study-level background: The convalescents comprised six males and four females, two of them Hispanic. Control cultures were supplied with a CEFX pool, an HIV-1 Nef pool, or no peptide at all. Study-wide findings and caveats: Convalescent patients saw a median about 90% of their reactive clones show up only after vaccination. Convalescent patients' clones that were vaccine-specific were spike mono-reactive in 304 of 307 cases.

At the Johns Hopkins FTIC core, DNA taken from cultured CD4+ T cells was sequenced by way of the Oncomine TCR Beta short-read assay. TCRdb ran MiXCR on the PCR reads and lists one entry per CDR3 protein. Of 15,000 to 20,000 distinct CDR3 sequences in the sample, roughly 55% were seen once. The material was CD4+ T cells from blood, cultured in vitro, obtained after SARS-CoV-2 vaccination. The TCR sequence derives from a human donor who had recovered from COVID-19.

The chain's CDR3 is CSVAGQANTEAFF. The DNA for the CDR3 is TGCAGCGTCGCGGGACAGGCTAACACTGAAGCTTTCTTT. The J gene is TRBJ1-1, the V gene TRBV29-1, with 8 bases identical to TRBD1. This CDR3 is built from 13 residues. After removal of 6 bases from V and 2 bases from J, the junction contained 5 bases not matched to a gene. The germline V gene encodes CDR1 SQVTM and CDR2 ANQGSEA.